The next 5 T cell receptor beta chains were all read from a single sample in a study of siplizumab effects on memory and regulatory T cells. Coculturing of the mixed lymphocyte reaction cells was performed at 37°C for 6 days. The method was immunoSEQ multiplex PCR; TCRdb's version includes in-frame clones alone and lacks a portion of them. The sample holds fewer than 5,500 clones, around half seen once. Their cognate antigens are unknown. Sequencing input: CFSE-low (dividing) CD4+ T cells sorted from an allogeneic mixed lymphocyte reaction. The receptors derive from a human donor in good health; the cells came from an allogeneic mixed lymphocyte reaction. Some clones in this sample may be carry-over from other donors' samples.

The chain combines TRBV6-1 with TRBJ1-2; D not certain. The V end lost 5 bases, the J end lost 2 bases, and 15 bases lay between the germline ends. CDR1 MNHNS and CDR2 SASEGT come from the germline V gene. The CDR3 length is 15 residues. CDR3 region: CASSPLWQINYGYTF. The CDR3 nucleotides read TGTGCCAGCAGTCCCCTTTGGCAGATCAACTATGGCTACACCTTC.

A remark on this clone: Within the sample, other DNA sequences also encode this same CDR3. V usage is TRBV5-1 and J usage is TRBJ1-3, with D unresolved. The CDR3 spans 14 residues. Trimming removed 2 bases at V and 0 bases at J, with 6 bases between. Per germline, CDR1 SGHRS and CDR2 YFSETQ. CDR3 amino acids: CASSLGVSGNTIYF. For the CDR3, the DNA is TGCGCCAGCAGCTTAGGCGTCTCTGGAAACACCATATATTTT. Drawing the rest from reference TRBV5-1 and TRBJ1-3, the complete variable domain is KAGVTQTPRYLIKTRGQQVTLSCSPISGHRSVSWYQQTPGQGLQFLFEYFSETQRNKGNFPGRFSGRQFSNSRSEMNVSTLELGDSALYLCASSLGVSGNTIYFGEGSWLTVV.

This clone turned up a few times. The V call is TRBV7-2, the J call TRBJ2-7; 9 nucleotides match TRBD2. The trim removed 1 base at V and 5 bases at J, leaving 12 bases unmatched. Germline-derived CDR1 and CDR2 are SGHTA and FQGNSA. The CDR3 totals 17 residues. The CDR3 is CASSLVAGEGYSNEQYF. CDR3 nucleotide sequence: TGTGCCAGCAGCTTAGTAGCGGGGGAAGGGTATAGTAACGAGCAGTACTTC.

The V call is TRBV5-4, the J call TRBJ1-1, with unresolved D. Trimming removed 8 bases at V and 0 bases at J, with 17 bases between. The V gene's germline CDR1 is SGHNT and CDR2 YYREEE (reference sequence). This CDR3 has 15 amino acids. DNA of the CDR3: TGTGCCAGTAGGAAGGGCGGAATCATGAACACTGAAGCTTTCTTT. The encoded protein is CASRKGGIMNTEAFF.

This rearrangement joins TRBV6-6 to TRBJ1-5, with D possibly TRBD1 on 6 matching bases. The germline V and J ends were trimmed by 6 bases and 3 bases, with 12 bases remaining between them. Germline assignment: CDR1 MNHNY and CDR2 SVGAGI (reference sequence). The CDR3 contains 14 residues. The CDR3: CASSPWGANQPQHF. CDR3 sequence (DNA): TGTGCCAGCAGCCCCTGGGGGGCCAATCAGCCCCAGCATTTT.